This T cell receptor beta chain was recovered during a study of response to subunit inactivated influenza vaccine. CDR1 is SGDLS, CDR2 YYNGEE, per germline. The CDR3 has 13 amino acids. The V and J ends lost 2 bases and 12 bases respectively, with 15 bases between them. Using its own MiXCR run on the RT-PCR reads, TCRdb lists one record per CDR3 protein. The sample includes fewer than 600,000 distinct CDR3 sequences, around 7.7% seen only once; the top ten take 10% to 15%. V and J are TRBV9 and TRBJ2-1, with D unresolved. The sample was PBMCs from blood, taken about 24 months after vaccination. The TCR comes from a man aged 50-75 years who received an inactivated influenza vaccine. The CDR3 sequence is CASSVPARKGQFF. CDR3 DNA: TGTGCCAGCAGCGTCCCTGCTCGGAAGGGGCAGTTCTTC.